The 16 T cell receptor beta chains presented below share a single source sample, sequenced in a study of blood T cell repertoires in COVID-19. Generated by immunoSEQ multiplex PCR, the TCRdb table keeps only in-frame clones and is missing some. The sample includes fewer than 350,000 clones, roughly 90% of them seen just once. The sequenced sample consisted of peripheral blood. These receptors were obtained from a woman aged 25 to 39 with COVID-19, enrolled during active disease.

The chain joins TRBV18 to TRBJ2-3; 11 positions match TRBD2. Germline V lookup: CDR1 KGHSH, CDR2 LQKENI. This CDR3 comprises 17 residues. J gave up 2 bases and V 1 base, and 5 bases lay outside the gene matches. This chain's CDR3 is CASSPRRTSGPTDTQYF. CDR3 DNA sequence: TGTGCCAGCTCACCACGCAGGACTAGCGGGCCCACAGATACGCAGTATTTT.

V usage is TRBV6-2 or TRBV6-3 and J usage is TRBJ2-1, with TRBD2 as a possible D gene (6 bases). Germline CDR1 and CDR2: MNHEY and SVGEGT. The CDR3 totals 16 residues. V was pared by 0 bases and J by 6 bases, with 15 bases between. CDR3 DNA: TGTGCCAGCAGTTACTCGAGGAGGGGACGGGGCAATGAGCAGTTCTTC. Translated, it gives CASSYSRRGRGNEQFF.

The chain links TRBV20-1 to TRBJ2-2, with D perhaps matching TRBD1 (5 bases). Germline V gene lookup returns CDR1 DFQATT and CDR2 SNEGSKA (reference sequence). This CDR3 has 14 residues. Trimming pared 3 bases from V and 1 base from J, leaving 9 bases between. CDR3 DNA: TGCAGTGCTAGTCAGACAGTGAACACCGGGGAGCTGTTTTTT. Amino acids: CSASQTVNTGELFF.

The CDR3 region is CASSLATSGRPGTGELFF. CDR3 coding DNA: TGTGCCAGCAGTTTGGCGACTAGCGGGAGGCCGGGGACCGGGGAGCTGTTTTTT. The V and J genes are TRBV28 and TRBJ2-2; 13 nucleotides agree with TRBD2. V trimming: 3 bases; J trimming: 5 bases; junction bases outside the gene matches: 9. The CDR3 is made up of 18 amino acids. The germline gives CDR1 MDHEN, CDR2 SYDVKM.

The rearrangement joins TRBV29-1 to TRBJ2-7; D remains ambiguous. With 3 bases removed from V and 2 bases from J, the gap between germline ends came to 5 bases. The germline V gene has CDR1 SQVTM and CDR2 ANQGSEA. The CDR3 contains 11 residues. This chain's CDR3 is CSVEVAYEQYF. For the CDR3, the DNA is TGCAGCGTTGAGGTAGCCTACGAGCAGTACTTC.

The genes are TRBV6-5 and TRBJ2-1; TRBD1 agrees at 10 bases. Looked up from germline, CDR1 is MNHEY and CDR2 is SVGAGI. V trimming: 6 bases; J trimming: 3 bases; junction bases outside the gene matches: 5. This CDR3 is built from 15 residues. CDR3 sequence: CASSAGTGVYNEQFF. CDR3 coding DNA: TGTGCCAGCAGCGCCGGGACAGGGGTCTACAATGAGCAGTTCTTC.

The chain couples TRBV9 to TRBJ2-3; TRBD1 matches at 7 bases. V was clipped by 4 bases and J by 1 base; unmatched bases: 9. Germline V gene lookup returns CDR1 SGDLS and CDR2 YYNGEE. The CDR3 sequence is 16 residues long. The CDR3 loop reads CASSKKGAGGTDTQYF. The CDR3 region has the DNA TGTGCCAGCAGCAAAAAGGGGGCAGGAGGCACAGATACGCAGTATTTT.

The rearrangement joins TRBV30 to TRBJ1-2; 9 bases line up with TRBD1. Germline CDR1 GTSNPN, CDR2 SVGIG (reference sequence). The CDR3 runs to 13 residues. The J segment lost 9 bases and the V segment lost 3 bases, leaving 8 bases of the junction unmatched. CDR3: CAWRTGGADRYTF. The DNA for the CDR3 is TGTGCCTGGAGGACAGGGGGGGCGGATCGCTACACCTTC.

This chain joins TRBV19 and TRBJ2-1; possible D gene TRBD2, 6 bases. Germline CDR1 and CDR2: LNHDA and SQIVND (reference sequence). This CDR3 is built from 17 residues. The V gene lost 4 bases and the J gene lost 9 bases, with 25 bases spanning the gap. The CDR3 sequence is CASSTHPTEAGGGEQFF. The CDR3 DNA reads TGTGCCAGTAGTACCCACCCGACAGAGGCCGGGGGTGGTGAGCAGTTCTTC.

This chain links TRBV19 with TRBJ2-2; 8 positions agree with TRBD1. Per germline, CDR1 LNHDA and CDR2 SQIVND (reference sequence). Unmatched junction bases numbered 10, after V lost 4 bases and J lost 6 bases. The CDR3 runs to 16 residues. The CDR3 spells CASSTRDRQSAGELFF. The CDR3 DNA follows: TGTGCCAGTAGTACCCGGGACAGGCAATCTGCCGGGGAGCTGTTTTTT.

The chain's CDR3 is CATLQGAAADTEAFF. The CDR3 DNA sequence: TGTGCCACCCTACAGGGGGCCGCGGCGGACACTGAAGCTTTCTTT. The chain employs TRBV10-3 and TRBJ1-1, with 9 bases aligning to TRBD1. The length of the CDR3 is 15 residues. Looked up from germline, CDR1 is ENHRY and CDR2 is SYGVKD. After removal of 10 bases from V and 3 bases from J, the junction contained 12 bases not matched to a gene.

The CDR3 DNA follows: TGTGCCAGCAGCTCCACACGTGGCGGATACAATGAGCAGTTCTTC. It codes for CASSSTRGGYNEQFF. The chain recombines TRBV7-3 with TRBJ2-1; D is unresolved. V lost 4 bases to trimming and J lost 4 bases, with 14 bases between them. Germline values: CDR1 SGHTA, CDR2 FQGTGA. This CDR3 contains 15 residues.

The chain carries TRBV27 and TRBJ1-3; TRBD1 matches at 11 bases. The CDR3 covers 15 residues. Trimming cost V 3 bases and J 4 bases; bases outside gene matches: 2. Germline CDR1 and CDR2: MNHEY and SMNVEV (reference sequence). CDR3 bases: TGTGCCAGCAGTTTGGACAGGGGGCTAGGAAACACCATATATTTT. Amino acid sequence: CASSLDRGLGNTIYF.

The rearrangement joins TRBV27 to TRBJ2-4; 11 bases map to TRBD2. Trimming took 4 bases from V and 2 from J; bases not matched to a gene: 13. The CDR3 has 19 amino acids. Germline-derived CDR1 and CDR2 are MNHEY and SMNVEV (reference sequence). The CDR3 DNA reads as TGTGCCAGCAGTTCCCCCCTTAGCGGGAGGGCCGGAACCAAAAACATTCAGTACTTC. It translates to CASSSPLSGRAGTKNIQYF.

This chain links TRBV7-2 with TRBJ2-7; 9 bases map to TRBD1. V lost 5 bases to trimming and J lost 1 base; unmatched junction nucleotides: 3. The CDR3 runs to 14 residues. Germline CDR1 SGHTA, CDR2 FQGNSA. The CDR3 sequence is CASSTGQGSYEQYF. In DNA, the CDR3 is TGTGCCAGCAGCACTGGACAGGGGTCCTACGAGCAGTACTTC.

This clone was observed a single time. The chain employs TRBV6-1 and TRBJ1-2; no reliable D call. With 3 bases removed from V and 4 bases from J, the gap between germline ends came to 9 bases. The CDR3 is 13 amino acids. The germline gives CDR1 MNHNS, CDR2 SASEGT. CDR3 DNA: TGTGCCAGCAGTGAGCCAGGTCCCTATGGCTACACCTTC. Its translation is CASSEPGPYGYTF.